The 3 T cell receptor beta chains listed next were all sequenced from one sample in a study of radiotherapy plus CTLA-4 blockade in lung cancer (dated by TCRdb to the late 2010s). The receptor library was made with the immunoSEQ multiplex PCR assay. TCRdb obtained this table from immuneACCESS and retained in-frame rearrangements with V and J assigned. These tables miss some clones; where compared with another copy, unresolved V genes account for less than half of the shortfall, and the remainder is unexplained. The sample table contains 90,000 to 150,000 clones; only one count was recorded for approximately 80% of them. Roughly 5.3% of the sample is held by the ten biggest clonotypes. The source was peripheral blood, collected from a patient treated with radiotherapy plus ipilimumab. Receptor source: a human donor with non-small cell lung cancer who had a partial response to radiotherapy plus ipilimumab.

This chain uses TRBV7-2 with TRBJ2-1, with 7 bases matching TRBD1. This CDR3 is built from 14 residues. The junction had 6 bases not matched to a gene; V was cut back by 1 base and J by 9 bases. Germline V gene sequence: CDR1 SGHTA, CDR2 FQGNSA. CDR3 sequence reads: CASSLVTGVAEQFF. The CDR3 coding sequence is TGTGCCAGCAGCTTAGTAACAGGGGTGGCTGAGCAGTTCTTC.

The chain is built from TRBV6-5 and TRBJ2-5; D remains ambiguous. Trimming cost V 2 bases and J 5 bases, with 9 bases left between them. In germline, CDR1 is MNHEY, CDR2 SVGAGI. The CDR3 runs to 13 residues. This CDR3 is CASSYLSSETQYF. CDR3 DNA sequence: TGTGCCAGCAGTTACCTCTCCTCGGAGACCCAGTACTTC.

The V call is TRBV6-5, the J call TRBJ1-6; 11 nucleotides agree with TRBD1. Germline V gene sequence: CDR1 MNHEY, CDR2 SVGAGI. After removal of 1 base from V and 9 bases from J, the junction contained 2 bases not matched to a gene. The CDR3 covers 15 residues. CDR3 DNA sequence: TGTGCCAGCAGTTACTACGGGACAGGGGGTTCACCCCTCCACTTT. It is translated as CASSYYGTGGSPLHF.